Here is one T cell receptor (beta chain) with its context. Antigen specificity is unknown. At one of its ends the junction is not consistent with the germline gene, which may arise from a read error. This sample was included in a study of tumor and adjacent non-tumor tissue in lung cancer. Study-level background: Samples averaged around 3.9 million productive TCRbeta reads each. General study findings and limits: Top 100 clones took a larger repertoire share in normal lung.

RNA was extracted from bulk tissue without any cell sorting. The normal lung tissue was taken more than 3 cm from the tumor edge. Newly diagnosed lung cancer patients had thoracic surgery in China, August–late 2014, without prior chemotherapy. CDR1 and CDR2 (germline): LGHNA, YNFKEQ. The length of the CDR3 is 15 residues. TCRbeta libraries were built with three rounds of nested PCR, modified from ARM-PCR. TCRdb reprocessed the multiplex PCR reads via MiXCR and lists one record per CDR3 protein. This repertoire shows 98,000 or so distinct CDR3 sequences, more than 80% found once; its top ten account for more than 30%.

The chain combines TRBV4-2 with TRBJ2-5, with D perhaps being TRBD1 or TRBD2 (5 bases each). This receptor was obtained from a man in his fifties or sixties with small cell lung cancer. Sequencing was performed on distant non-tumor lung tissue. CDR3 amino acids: CASSHDGTTQETQYF. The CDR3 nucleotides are TGTGCCAGTAGCCATGATGGGACCACTCAAGAGACCCAGTACTTC.